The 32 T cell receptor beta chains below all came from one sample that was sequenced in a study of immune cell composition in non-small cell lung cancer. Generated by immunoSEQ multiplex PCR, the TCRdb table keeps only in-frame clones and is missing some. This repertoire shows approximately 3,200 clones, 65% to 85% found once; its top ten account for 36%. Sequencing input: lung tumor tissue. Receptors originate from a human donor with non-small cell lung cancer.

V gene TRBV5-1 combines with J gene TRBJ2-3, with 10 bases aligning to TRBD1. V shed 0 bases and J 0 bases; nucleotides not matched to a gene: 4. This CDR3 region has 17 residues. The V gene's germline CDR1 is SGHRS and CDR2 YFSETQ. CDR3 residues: CASSLDGTGASTDTQYF. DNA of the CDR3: TGCGCCAGCAGCTTGGACGGGACAGGGGCTAGCACAGATACGCAGTATTTT.

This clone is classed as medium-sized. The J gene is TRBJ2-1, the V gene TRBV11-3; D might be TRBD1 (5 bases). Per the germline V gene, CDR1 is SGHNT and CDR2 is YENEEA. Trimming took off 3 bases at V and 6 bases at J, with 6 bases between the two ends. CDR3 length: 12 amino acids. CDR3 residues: CASSFQGNEQFF. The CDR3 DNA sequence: TGTGCCAGCAGCTTTCAGGGCAATGAGCAGTTCTTC.

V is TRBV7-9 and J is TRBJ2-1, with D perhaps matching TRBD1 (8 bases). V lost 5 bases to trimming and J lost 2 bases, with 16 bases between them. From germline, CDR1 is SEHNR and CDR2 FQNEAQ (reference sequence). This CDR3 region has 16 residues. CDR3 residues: CASSHRTGRAYNEQFF. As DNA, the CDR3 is TGTGCCAGCAGCCACAGGACAGGGAGGGCCTACAATGAGCAGTTCTTC. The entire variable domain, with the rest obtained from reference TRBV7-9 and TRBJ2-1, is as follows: DTGVSQNPRHKITKRGQNVTFRCDPISEHNRLYWYRQTLGQGPEFLTYFQNEAQLEKSRLLSDRFSAERPKGSFSTLEIQRTEQGDSAMYLCASSHRTGRAYNEQFFGPGTRLTVL.

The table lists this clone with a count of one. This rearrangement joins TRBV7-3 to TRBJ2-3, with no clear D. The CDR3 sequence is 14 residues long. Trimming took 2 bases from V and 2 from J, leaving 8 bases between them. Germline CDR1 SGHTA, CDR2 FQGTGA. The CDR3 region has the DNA TGTGCCAGCAGCTTAGGGCAACTCACAGATACGCAGTATTTT. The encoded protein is CASSLGQLTDTQYF.

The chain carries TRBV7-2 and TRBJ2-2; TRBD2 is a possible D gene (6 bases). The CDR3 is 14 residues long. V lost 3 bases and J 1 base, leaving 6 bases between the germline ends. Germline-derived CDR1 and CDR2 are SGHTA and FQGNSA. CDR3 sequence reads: CASSLGLNTGELFF. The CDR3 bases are TGTGCCAGCAGCTTGGGACTGAACACCGGGGAGCTGTTTTTT.

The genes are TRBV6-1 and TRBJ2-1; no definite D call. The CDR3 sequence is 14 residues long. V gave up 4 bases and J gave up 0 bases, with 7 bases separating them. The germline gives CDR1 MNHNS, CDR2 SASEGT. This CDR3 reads CASSGAYSYNEQFF. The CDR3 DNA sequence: TGTGCCAGCAGTGGGGCATACTCCTACAATGAGCAGTTCTTC.

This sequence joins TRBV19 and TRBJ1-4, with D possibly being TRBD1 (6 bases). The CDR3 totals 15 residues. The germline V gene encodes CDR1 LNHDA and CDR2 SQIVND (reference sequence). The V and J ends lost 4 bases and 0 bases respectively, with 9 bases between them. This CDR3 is CASSTGVATNEKLFF. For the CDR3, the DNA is TGTGCCAGTAGTACAGGGGTTGCAACTAATGAAAAACTGTTTTTT.

The CDR3 loop reads CATLGQGTSGNTIYF. As DNA, the CDR3 is TGTGCCACCCTGGGACAGGGGACCTCTGGAAACACCATATATTTT. V and J are TRBV21-1 and TRBJ1-3; the D call of TRBD1 is as the table states it, not checked on the DNA. TRBV21-1 is labeled a pseudogene. The CDR3 spans 15 residues.

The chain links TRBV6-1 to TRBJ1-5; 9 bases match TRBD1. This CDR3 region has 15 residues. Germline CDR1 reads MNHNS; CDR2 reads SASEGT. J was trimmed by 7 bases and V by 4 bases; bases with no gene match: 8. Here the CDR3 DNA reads TGTGCCAGCAGTGGTCAACAGGGGGCTCGACAGCCCCAGCATTTT. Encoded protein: CASSGQQGARQPQHF.

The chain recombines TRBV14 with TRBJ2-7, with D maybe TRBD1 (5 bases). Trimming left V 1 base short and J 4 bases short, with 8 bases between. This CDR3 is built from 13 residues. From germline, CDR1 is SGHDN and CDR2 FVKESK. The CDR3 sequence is CASSQGGLYEQYF. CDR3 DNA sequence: TGTGCCAGCAGCCAAGGGGGCTTATACGAGCAGTACTTC. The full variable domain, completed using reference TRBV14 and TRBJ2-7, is EAGVTQFPSHSVIEKGQTVTLRCDPISGHDNLYWYRRVMGKEIKFLLHFVKESKQDESGMPNNRFLAERTGGTYSTLKVQPAELEDSGVYFCASSQGGLYEQYFGPGTRLTVT.

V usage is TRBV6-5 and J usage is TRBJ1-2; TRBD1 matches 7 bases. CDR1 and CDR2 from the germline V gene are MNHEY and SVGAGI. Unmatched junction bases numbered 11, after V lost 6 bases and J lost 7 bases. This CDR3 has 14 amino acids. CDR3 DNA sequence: TGTGCCAGCAGCCGACAGGGCGGATCGGCTGGCTACACCTTC. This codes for CASSRQGGSAGYTF.

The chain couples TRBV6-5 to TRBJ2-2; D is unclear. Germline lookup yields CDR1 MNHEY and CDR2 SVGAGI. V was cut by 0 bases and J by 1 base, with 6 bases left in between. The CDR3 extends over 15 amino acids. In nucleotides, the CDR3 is TGTGCCAGCAGTTACTCGGGCAGGAACACCGGGGAGCTGTTTTTT. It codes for CASSYSGRNTGELFF.

The CDR3 DNA is TGTGCCAGCAGTGTTTTATCTAGCGGGGGGAAACCAGAGACCCAGTACTTC. This encodes CASSVLSSGGKPETQYF. The rearrangement joins TRBV2 to TRBJ2-5; 11 bases agree with TRBD2. V lost 4 bases and J lost 4; bases outside the gene matches: 11. Looked up from germline, CDR1 is SNHLY and CDR2 is FYNNEI. The CDR3 covers 17 residues.

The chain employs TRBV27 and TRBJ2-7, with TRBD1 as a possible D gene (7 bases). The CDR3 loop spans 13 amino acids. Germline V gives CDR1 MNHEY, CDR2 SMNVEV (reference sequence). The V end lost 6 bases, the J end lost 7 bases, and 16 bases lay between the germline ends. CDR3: CASRRDSRWEQYF. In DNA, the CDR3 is TGTGCCAGCAGGCGGGACAGCCGGTGGGAGCAGTACTTC.

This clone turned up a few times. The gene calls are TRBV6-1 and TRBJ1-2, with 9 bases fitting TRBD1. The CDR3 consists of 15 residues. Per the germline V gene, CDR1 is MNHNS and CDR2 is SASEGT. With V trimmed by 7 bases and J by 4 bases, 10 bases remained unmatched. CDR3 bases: TGTGCCAGCAAACGGACAGGGGCTTCCCCCTATGGCTACACCTTC. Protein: CASKRTGASPYGYTF.

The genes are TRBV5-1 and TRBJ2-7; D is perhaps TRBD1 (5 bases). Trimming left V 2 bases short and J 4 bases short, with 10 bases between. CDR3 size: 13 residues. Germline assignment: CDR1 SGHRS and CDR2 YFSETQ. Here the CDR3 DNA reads TGCGCCAGCAGCTTCGGCAGGGCGTACGAGCAGTACTTC. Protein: CASSFGRAYEQYF.

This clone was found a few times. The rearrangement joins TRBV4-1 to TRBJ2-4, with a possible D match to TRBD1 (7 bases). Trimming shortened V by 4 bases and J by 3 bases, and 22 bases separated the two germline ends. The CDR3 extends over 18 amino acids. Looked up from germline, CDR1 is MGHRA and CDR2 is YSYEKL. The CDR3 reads CASSLRGTAPLGKNIQYF. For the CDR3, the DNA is TGCGCCAGCAGCCTCCGGGGGACAGCTCCTTTGGGCAAAAACATTCAGTACTTC.

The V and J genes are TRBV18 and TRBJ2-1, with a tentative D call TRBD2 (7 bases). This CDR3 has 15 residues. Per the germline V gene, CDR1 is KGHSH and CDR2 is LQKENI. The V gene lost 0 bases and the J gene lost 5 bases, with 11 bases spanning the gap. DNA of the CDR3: TGTGCCAGCTCACCACCGTCCGGGGGGCACAATGAGCAGTTCTTC. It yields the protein CASSPPSGGHNEQFF.

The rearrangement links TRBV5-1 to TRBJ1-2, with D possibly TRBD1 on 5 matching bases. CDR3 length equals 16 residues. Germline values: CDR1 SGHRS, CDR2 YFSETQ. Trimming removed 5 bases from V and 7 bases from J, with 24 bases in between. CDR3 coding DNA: TGCGCCAGCAGACCGAATTTACCTACAGGCCGGAGTGGCTACACCTTC. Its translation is CASRPNLPTGRSGYTF.

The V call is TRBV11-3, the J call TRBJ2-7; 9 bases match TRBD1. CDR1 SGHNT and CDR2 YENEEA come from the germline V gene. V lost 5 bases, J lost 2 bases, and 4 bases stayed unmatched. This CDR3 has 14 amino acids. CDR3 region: CASSARDRAYEQYF. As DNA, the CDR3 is TGTGCCAGCAGCGCCCGGGACAGGGCCTACGAGCAGTACTTC.

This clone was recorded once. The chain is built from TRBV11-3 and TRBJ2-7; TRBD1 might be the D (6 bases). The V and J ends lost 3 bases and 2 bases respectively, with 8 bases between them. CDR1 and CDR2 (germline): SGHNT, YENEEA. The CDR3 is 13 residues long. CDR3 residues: CASSFTGTYEQYF. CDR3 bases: TGTGCCAGCAGCTTTACAGGGACCTACGAGCAGTACTTC.

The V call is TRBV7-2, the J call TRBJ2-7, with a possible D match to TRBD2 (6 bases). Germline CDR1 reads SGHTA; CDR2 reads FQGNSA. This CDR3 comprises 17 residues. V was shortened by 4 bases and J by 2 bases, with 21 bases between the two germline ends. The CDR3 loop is CASSSRRLANMAYEQYF. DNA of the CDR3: TGTGCCAGCAGCTCCCGACGGCTAGCGAACATGGCCTACGAGCAGTACTTC. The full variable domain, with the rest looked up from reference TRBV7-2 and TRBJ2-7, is GAGVSQSPSNKVTEKGKDVELRCDPISGHTALYWYRQSLGQGLEFLIYFQGNSAPDKSGLPSDRFSAERTGGSVSTLTIQRTQQEDSAVYLCASSSRRLANMAYEQYFGPGTRLTVT.

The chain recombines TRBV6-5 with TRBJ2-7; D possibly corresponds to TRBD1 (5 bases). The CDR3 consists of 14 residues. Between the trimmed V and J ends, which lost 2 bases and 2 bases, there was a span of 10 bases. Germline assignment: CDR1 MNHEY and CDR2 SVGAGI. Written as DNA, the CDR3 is TGTGCCAGCAGTTACACAGGAACGGCCTACGAGCAGTACTTC. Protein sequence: CASSYTGTAYEQYF.

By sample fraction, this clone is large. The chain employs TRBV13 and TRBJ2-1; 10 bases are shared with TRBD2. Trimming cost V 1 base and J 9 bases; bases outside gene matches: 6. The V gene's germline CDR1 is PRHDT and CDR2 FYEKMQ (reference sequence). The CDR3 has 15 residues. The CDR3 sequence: CASSLEGWTSGEQFF. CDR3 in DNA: TGTGCCAGCAGCTTAGAGGGGTGGACTAGCGGTGAGCAGTTCTTC.

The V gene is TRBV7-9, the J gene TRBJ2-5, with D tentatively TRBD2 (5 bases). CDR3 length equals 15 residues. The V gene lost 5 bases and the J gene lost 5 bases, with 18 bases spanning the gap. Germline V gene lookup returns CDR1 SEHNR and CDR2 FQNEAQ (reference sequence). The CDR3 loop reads CASSRVEHRGETQYF. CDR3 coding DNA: TGTGCCAGCAGCCGCGTAGAACACCGAGGGGAGACCCAGTACTTC.

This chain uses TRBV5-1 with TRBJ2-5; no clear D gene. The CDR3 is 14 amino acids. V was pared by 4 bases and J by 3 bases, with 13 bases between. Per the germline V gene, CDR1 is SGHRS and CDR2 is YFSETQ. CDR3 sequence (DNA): TGCGCCAGCAGCACGCAGGTATCCGAAGAGACCCAGTACTTC. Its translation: CASSTQVSEETQYF.

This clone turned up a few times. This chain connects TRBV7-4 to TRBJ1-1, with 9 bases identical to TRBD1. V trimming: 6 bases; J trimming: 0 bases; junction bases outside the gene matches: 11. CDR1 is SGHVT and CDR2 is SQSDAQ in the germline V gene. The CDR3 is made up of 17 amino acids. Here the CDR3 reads CASSLSGTGFLNTEAFF. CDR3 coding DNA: TGTGCCAGCAGTCTTTCCGGGACAGGGTTCTTGAACACTGAAGCTTTCTTT. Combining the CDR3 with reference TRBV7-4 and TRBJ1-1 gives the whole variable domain GAGVSQSPRYKVAKRGRDVALRCDSISGHVTLYWYRQTLGQGSEVLTYSQSDAQRDKSGRPSGRFSAERPERSVSTLKIQRTEQGDSAVYLCASSLSGTGFLNTEAFFGQGTRLTVV.

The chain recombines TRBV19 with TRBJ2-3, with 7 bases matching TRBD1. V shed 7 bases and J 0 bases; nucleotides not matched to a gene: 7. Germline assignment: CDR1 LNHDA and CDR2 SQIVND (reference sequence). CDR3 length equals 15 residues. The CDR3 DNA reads TGTGCCAGTAAAATCGGGACAGCTAGCACAGATACGCAGTATTTT. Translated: CASKIGTASTDTQYF.

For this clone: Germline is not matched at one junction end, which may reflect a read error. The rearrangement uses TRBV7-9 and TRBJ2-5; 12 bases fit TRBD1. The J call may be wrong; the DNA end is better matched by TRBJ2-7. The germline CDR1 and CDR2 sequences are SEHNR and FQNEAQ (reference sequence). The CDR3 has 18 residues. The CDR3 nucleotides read TGTGCCACCAGCTCGCCGGGACAGGGGGCCGCGAGCTCCTACGAGCAGTACTTC. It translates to CATSSPGQGAASSYEQYF.

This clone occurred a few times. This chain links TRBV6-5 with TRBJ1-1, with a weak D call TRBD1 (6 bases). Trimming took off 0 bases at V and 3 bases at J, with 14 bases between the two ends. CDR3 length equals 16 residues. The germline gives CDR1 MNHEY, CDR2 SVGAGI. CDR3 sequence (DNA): TGTGCCAGCAGTTACTCGAAAAGGGGGAGGGACACTGAAGCTTTCTTT. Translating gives CASSYSKRGRDTEAFF.

In nucleotides, the CDR3 is TGTGCCAGCAGCTTAAGGGGGGGCGTCACCGGGGAGCTGTTTTTT. This codes for CASSLRGGVTGELFF. The chain uses TRBV7-9 and TRBJ2-2, with D perhaps TRBD2 (7 bases). Germline V gene data show CDR1 as SEHNR and CDR2 as FQNEAQ (reference sequence). The CDR3 length is 15 residues. V gave up 2 bases and J gave up 4 bases, with 11 bases separating them.

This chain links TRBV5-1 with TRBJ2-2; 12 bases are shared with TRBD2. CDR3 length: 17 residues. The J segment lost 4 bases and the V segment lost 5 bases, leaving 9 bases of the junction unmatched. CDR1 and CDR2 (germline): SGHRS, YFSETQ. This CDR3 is CASSLLAGGAGTGELFF. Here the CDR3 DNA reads TGCGCCAGCAGTTTACTAGCGGGGGGTGCTGGCACCGGGGAGCTGTTTTTT. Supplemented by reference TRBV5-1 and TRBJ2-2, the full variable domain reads KAGVTQTPRYLIKTRGQQVTLSCSPISGHRSVSWYQQTPGQGLQFLFEYFSETQRNKGNFPGRFSGRQFSNSRSEMNVSTLELGDSALYLCASSLLAGGAGTGELFFGEGSRLTVL.